These 18 T cell receptor beta chains share one sample of origin, sequenced in a study of blood T cell repertoires in COVID-19. The table came from immunoSEQ multiplex PCR; TCRdb's copy has only in-frame clones and leaves some out. The table has roughly 170,000 clones, roughly 80% seen once; the top ten hold roughly 7%. The specimen was peripheral blood. Receptor source: a human donor in a cohort sampled during active COVID-19.

V is TRBV29-1 and J is TRBJ2-6; 8 nucleotides align to TRBD1. The germline V gene encodes CDR1 SQVTM and CDR2 ANQGSEA. This CDR3 spans 18 amino acids. J lost 0 bases, V lost 2 bases, and 9 bases had no gene match. The chain's CDR3 is CSVEWPDRVGSGANVLTF. The CDR3 DNA reads TGCAGCGTTGAATGGCCGGACAGGGTTGGCTCTGGGGCCAACGTCCTGACTTTC. Together with reference TRBV29-1 and TRBJ2-6, the CDR3 gives the full variable domain: SAVISQKPSRDICQRGTSLTIQCQVDSQVTMMFWYRQQPGQSLTLIATANQGSEATYESGFVIDKFPISRPNLTFSTLTVSNMSPEDSSIYLCSVEWPDRVGSGANVLTFGAGSRLTVL.

In DNA form, the CDR3 reads TGTGCCAGCAGGGACAGGGGGATTGAAGCTTTCTTT. Translation gives CASRDRGIEAFF. The chain couples TRBV7-9 to TRBJ1-1; 10 nucleotides agree with TRBD1. The J segment lost 7 bases and the V segment lost 6 bases, leaving 2 bases of the junction unmatched. This CDR3 has 12 amino acids. Germline values: CDR1 SEHNR, CDR2 FQNEAQ (reference sequence).

This sequence joins TRBV27 and TRBJ1-3; 7 bases agree with TRBD1. CDR1 is MNHEY and CDR2 is SMNVEV in the germline V gene (reference sequence). The CDR3 extends over 14 amino acids. The V segment lost 3 bases and the J segment 4 bases; nucleotides outside the gene matches: 3. CDR3 in amino acids: CASSLTGSGNTIYF. In DNA, the CDR3 is TGTGCCAGCAGTTTGACAGGGTCCGGAAACACCATATATTTT.

Concerning this clone: Other DNA sequences in the sample encode the same CDR3. This chain connects TRBV9 to TRBJ1-5; D not certain. The germline V and J ends were trimmed by 0 bases and 3 bases, with 7 bases remaining between them. CDR1 is SGDLS, CDR2 YYNGEE, per germline. This CDR3 spans 14 amino acids. The CDR3 DNA reads TGTGCCAGCAGCGTAGCGGGTGACAATCAGCCCCAGCATTTT. Residues: CASSVAGDNQPQHF.

This clone occurred a few times. V and J are TRBV4-2 and TRBJ1-6; 7 bases match TRBD1. V dropped 0 bases and J dropped 7; count of bases not matched to a gene: 12. This CDR3 is built from 18 residues. Germline CDR1 and CDR2: LGHNA and YNFKEQ. The CDR3 DNA reads TGTGCCAGCAGCCAAGATTTAAGGGGGCGCGGTATAAATTCACCCCTCCACTTT. Its protein product is CASSQDLRGRGINSPLHF.

The rearrangement joins TRBV4-1 to TRBJ1-2; the D gene is possibly TRBD1 (5 bases). This CDR3 has 15 amino acids. Germline CDR1 and CDR2: MGHRA and YSYEKL. V lost 1 base to trimming and J lost 0 bases, with 9 bases between them. The CDR3 sequence: CASSQVPGANYGYTF. CDR3 DNA sequence: TGCGCCAGCAGCCAAGTACCGGGGGCTAACTATGGCTACACCTTC.

CDR3 sequence reads: CASSYSRDRSYEQYF. The CDR3 coding sequence is TGTGCCAGCAGTTACTCGAGAGACAGGTCCTACGAGCAGTACTTC. The V call is TRBV6-5, the J call TRBJ2-7, with TRBD1 as a possible D gene (6 bases). The CDR3 runs 15 residues. V lost 0 bases to trimming and J lost 1 base, with 10 bases between them. From germline, CDR1 is MNHEY and CDR2 SVGAGI.

The chain combines TRBV14 with TRBJ2-3; TRBD2 is a possible D gene (5 bases). The CDR3 spans 13 residues. Germline values: CDR1 SGHDN, CDR2 FVKESK. V was shortened by 2 bases and J by 5 bases, with 8 bases between the two germline ends. The CDR3: CASSQYAGDTQYF. CDR3 nucleotides: TGTGCCAGCAGCCAATATGCGGGAGATACGCAGTATTTT.

The V and J genes are TRBV4-2 and TRBJ1-2, with TRBD1 matching over 8 bases. The V gene end was trimmed by 0 bases and the J gene end by 0 bases; junction bases not matched to a gene: 6. Germline V lookup: CDR1 LGHNA, CDR2 YNFKEQ. This CDR3 contains 17 residues. CDR3 DNA sequence: TGTGCCAGCAGCCAAGATTTCGGGACAGGAGCTAACTATGGCTACACCTTC. Its translation: CASSQDFGTGANYGYTF.

The chain joins TRBV2 to TRBJ1-1; D is perhaps TRBD1 (6 bases). Trimming took 7 bases from V and 6 from J, leaving 18 bases between them. The CDR3 sequence is 14 residues long. CDR1 and CDR2 (germline): SNHLY, FYNNEI. Here the CDR3 reads CASISRTESAEAFF. CDR3 coding DNA: TGTGCCAGCATTTCAAGGACAGAGTCGGCTGAAGCTTTCTTT.

V usage is TRBV11-2 and J usage is TRBJ1-1; 8 positions agree with TRBD1. The germline CDR1 and CDR2 sequences are SGHAT and FQNNGV. Trimming cost V 3 bases and J 1 base; bases outside gene matches: 7. The CDR3 extends over 16 amino acids. Here the CDR3 DNA reads TGTGCCAGCAGCTTCAACAGGGGGGGGAGGAACACTGAAGCTTTCTTT. Its translation is CASSFNRGGRNTEAFF. Complete variable domain (other parts from reference TRBV11-2 and TRBJ1-1): EAGVAQSPRYKIIEKRQSVAFWCNPISGHATLYWYQQILGQGPKLLIQFQNNGVVDDSQLPKDRFSAERLKGVDSTLKIQPAKLEDSAVYLCASSFNRGGRNTEAFFGQGTRLTVV.

This chain links TRBV11-3 with TRBJ2-7; no firm D call. The CDR3 runs 12 residues. V lost 5 bases and J 6 bases, leaving 11 bases between the germline ends. Germline V gene sequence: CDR1 SGHNT, CDR2 YENEEA. This CDR3 reads CASSNGASEQYF. In DNA form, the CDR3 reads TGTGCCAGCAGCAACGGAGCTAGCGAGCAGTACTTC.

This chain uses TRBV7-6 with TRBJ1-4, with D perhaps TRBD1 (5 bases). The CDR3 extends over 16 amino acids. CDR1 SGHVS and CDR2 FNYEAQ come from the germline V gene. The V end lost 5 bases, the J end lost 2 bases, and 15 bases lay between the germline ends. CDR3 DNA sequence: TGTGCCAGCAGCCCCTACGTGGGGGGGACTAATGAAAAACTGTTTTTT. It specifies CASSPYVGGTNEKLFF.

V and J are TRBV5-5 and TRBJ2-5; TRBD2 aligns across 9 bases. Per the germline V gene, CDR1 is SGHKS and CDR2 is YYEKEE (reference sequence). The ends lost 1 base at V and 3 bases at J; junction bases unmatched: 13. The CDR3 extends over 18 amino acids. The chain's CDR3 is CASSLRFQRGDAEETQYF. In DNA, the CDR3 is TGTGCCAGCAGCTTGCGGTTCCAGCGGGGGGACGCCGAAGAGACCCAGTACTTC.

This chain uses TRBV5-1 with TRBJ2-3; D may be TRBD1 (6 bases). Trimming removed 9 bases from V and 0 bases from J, with 14 bases in between. The CDR3 covers 14 residues. The V gene's germline CDR1 is SGHRS and CDR2 YFSETQ. The CDR3 spells CATGRDTSTDTQYF. CDR3 DNA: TGCGCCACCGGCCGGGACACCAGCACAGATACGCAGTATTTT.

The J gene is TRBJ1-2, the V gene TRBV14; tentative D call: TRBD1 (5 bases). The V end was cut by 1 base, the J end by 0 bases, with 18 bases between. CDR1 is SGHDN and CDR2 is FVKESK in the germline V gene. The CDR3 is made up of 18 amino acids. As DNA, the CDR3 is TGTGCCAGCAGCCAAGGAACCCGGTGGGGGGAAGCTAACTATGGCTACACCTTC. Encoded protein: CASSQGTRWGEANYGYTF.

This clone appeared a few times. The chain links TRBV4-2 to TRBJ2-1, with D possibly TRBD1 on 5 matching bases. This CDR3 spans 14 amino acids. Germline V lookup: CDR1 LGHNA, CDR2 YNFKEQ. Trimming removed 0 bases from V and 10 bases from J, with 13 bases in between. The CDR3 DNA reads TGTGCCAGCAGCCAAGATTGGGGCGATACGGAGCAGTTCTTC. Translating gives CASSQDWGDTEQFF.

The V gene is TRBV29-1, the J gene TRBJ1-2; 7 bases line up with TRBD1. This CDR3 contains 21 residues. The germline V gene has CDR1 SQVTM and CDR2 ANQGSEA. The CDR3: CTLNARDSRFLNYNSGYGYTF. The CDR3 region has the DNA TGCACCCTCAATGCCCGGGACAGCCGATTTCTAAACTATAACTCTGGCTATGGCTACACCTTC. Based on the CDR3 plus reference TRBV29-1 and TRBJ1-2, the full variable domain is SAVISQKPSRDICQRGTSLTIQCQVDSQVTMMFWYRQQPGQSLTLIATANQGSEATYESGFVIDKFPISRPNLTFSTLTVSNMSPEDSSIYLCTLNARDSRFLNYNSGYGYTFGSGTRLTVV.